These 9 T cell receptor beta chains share one sample of origin, sequenced in a study of T cells in Graves' hyperthyroidism and ophthalmopathy. Amplification targeted TCR beta CDR3 regions from RNA transcripts. With the HTBI primer set, the TCR CDR3 went through a first round of RT-PCR. TCRdb itself ran the multiplex PCR reads through MiXCR, one entry per CDR3 protein. The table lists under 650,000 distinct CDR3 sequences, around 16% of them singletons. Sequenced input: blood. These receptors came from a woman aged 25-40 years with Graves' hyperthyroidism.

This clonotype was picked up a small number of times. The rearrangement uses TRBV19 and TRBJ1-1, with no clear D. Trimming shortened V by 3 bases and J by 1 base, and 15 bases separated the two germline ends. CDR3 size: 16 residues. Germline CDR1 and CDR2: LNHDA and SQIVND (reference sequence). The CDR3 here is CASSMEWEGKNTEAFF. The CDR3 DNA is TGTGCCAGTAGTATGGAGTGGGAGGGAAAGAACACTGAAGCTTTCTTT.

A few counts support this clonotype. CDR3 amino acids: CASSQSGSNTEAFF. Written as DNA, the CDR3 is TGCGCCAGCAGCCAATCGGGATCGAACACTGAAGCTTTCTTT. The V call is TRBV4-1, the J call TRBJ1-1; no firm D call. The germline V and J ends were trimmed by 2 bases and 1 base, with 8 bases remaining between them. The CDR3 sequence is 14 residues long. CDR1 and CDR2 (germline): MGHRA, YSYEKL.

This clonotype was seen many times. V gene TRBV11-2 combines with J gene TRBJ2-3; a possible D gene is TRBD2 (6 bases). With 9 bases removed from V and 0 bases from J, the gap between germline ends came to 19 bases. The CDR3 extends over 16 amino acids. Germline CDR1 reads SGHAT; CDR2 reads FQNNGV. For the CDR3, the DNA is TGTGCCAGTACGAATAACTTTGCGGGGAGCACAGATACGCAGTATTTT. Protein: CASTNNFAGSTDTQYF.

This sequence joins TRBV5-1 and TRBJ2-7; TRBD1 agrees at 9 bases. CDR1 SGHRS and CDR2 YFSETQ come from the germline V gene. CDR3 length equals 15 residues. V was pared by 4 bases and J by 6 bases, with 11 bases of the junction left unmatched. The CDR3 DNA sequence: TGCGCCAGCAGCACACCTACAGGGGGCTATCCCGAGCAGTACTTC. It encodes CASSTPTGGYPEQYF.

Ten or more counts support this clonotype. CDR3 sequence reads: CASSLPPGVGGNTIYF. Here the CDR3 DNA reads TGTGCCAGCAGTTTACCCCCGGGGGTTGGTGGAAACACCATATATTTT. The chain employs TRBV28 and TRBJ1-3; a weak D match, TRBD1 (5 bases). With 2 bases removed from V and 3 bases from J, the gap between germline ends came to 14 bases. This CDR3 spans 16 amino acids. The V gene's germline CDR1 is MDHEN and CDR2 SYDVKM.

The sample holds many counts of this clonotype. The chain joins TRBV20-1 to TRBJ2-7; the match to TRBD2 covers 16 bases. V lost 1 base, J lost 4 bases, and 13 bases stayed unmatched. The germline V gene has CDR1 DFQATT and CDR2 SNEGSKA (reference sequence). The CDR3 consists of 19 residues. In nucleotides, the CDR3 is TGCAGTGCTAGAGGGGCGGTCGGGACTAGCGGGAGGGTTGGTTACGAGCAGTACTTC. Translated: CSARGAVGTSGRVGYEQYF.

The rearrangement links TRBV19 to TRBJ1-2; D not certain. The CDR3 extends over 14 amino acids. Germline values: CDR1 LNHDA, CDR2 SQIVND (reference sequence). V was cut by 1 base and J by 4 bases, with 10 bases left in between. The CDR3 nucleotides read TGTGCCAGTAGTATAGGCACGTCCATCTATGGCTACACCTTC. Its protein is CASSIGTSIYGYTF.

This clonotype was detected ten times or more. V and J are TRBV20-1 and TRBJ2-1; perhaps D is TRBD1 or TRBD2 (7 bases each). The V and J ends lost 5 bases and 3 bases respectively, with 17 bases between them. The CDR3 length is 15 residues. CDR1 and CDR2 (germline): DFQATT, SNEGSKA (reference sequence). The DNA of the CDR3 is TGCAGTGCTCACCCCGACAGGGAGGGCTACAATGAGCAGTTCTTC. This gives the protein CSAHPDREGYNEQFF.

This clonotype was counted a few times. J is TRBJ2-7 and V is TRBV7-9; 9 bases are a match to TRBD2. This CDR3 spans 13 amino acids. The germline CDR1 and CDR2 sequences are SEHNR and FQNEAQ (reference sequence). V was clipped by 5 bases and J by 8 bases; unmatched bases: 7. The CDR3 sequence is CASSPPSGNQQYF. CDR3 bases: TGTGCCAGCAGCCCCCCTAGCGGGAATCAGCAGTACTTC.